These 22 T cell receptor beta chains share one sample of origin, sequenced in a study of cytomegalovirus exposure and HLA in healthy donors. The primer mix had 60 Vbeta and 13 Jbeta primers. Assay used: immunoSEQ multiplex PCR; TCRdb lists only in-frame clones, some missing. The sample comprises 200,000 or so clones, 65% to 80% of which are singletons, and 0.2% to 0.25% rests with the top ten. The specimen was PBMCs. These receptors were obtained from a girl between 2 and 10 years old in good health and CMV-seronegative.

The rearrangement uses TRBV6-4 and TRBJ2-5; 8 bases agree with TRBD2. The CDR3 extends over 14 amino acids. Germline lookup yields CDR1 MRHNA and CDR2 SNTAGT. J was trimmed by 5 bases and V by 4 bases; bases with no gene match: 6. The chain's CDR3 is CASSVAAGEETQYF. The CDR3 coding sequence is TGTGCCAGCAGTGTTGCAGCGGGGGAGGAGACCCAGTACTTC.

The rearrangement uses TRBV4-1 and TRBJ2-3; tentatively, D is TRBD2 (5 bases). Germline V gene sequence: CDR1 MGHRA, CDR2 YSYEKL. V was cut by 1 base and J by 4 bases, with 12 bases left in between. The CDR3 length is 15 residues. CDR3 protein: CASSQGSRESDTQYF. The CDR3 nucleotides are TGCGCCAGCAGCCAAGGATCGAGGGAATCAGATACGCAGTATTTT.

In this sample, this clone turned up once. V is TRBV6-5 and J is TRBJ2-7; D remains unclear. The germline gives CDR1 MNHEY, CDR2 SVGAGI. Trimming removed 6 bases at V and 0 bases at J, with 6 bases between. The CDR3 covers 12 residues. The CDR3 loop reads CASSLNSYEQYF. The CDR3 DNA reads TGTGCCAGCAGCTTAAACTCCTACGAGCAGTACTTC.

The V call is TRBV6-5, the J call TRBJ2-3; 9 nucleotides match TRBD1. V dropped 7 bases and J dropped 5; count of bases not matched to a gene: 10. The length of the CDR3 is 15 residues. Germline assignment: CDR1 MNHEY and CDR2 SVGAGI. The CDR3 loop reads CASTRGTGFGDTQYF. The DNA for the CDR3 is TGTGCCAGCACCAGAGGGACAGGGTTTGGAGATACGCAGTATTTT.

The chain employs TRBV7-7 and TRBJ2-3, with D hard to call. The V end was cut by 1 base, the J end by 1 base, with 3 bases between. The CDR3 spans 13 residues. Germline CDR1 reads SSHAT; CDR2 reads FNYEAQ (reference sequence). DNA for the CDR3: TGTGCCAGCAGCTTAGGGCGCACAGATACGCAGTATTTT. Translating it yields CASSLGRTDTQYF. The complete variable domain, with remaining parts taken from reference TRBV7-7 and TRBJ2-3, reads GAGVSQSPRYKVTKRGQDVTLRCDPISSHATLYWYQQALGQGPEFLTYFNYEAQPDKSGLPSDRFSAERPEGSISTLTIQRTEQRDSAMYRCASSLGRTDTQYFGPGTRLTVL.

The rearrangement uses TRBV30 and TRBJ1-4; D possibly corresponds to TRBD1 (5 bases). Trimming cost V 3 bases and J 3 bases, with 11 bases left between them. The CDR3 runs 14 residues. The germline CDR1 and CDR2 sequences are GTSNPN and SVGIG (reference sequence). The CDR3 nucleotides are TGTGCCTGGAGGCCTCCAGGGTCTAATGAAAAACTGTTTTTT. This codes for CAWRPPGSNEKLFF.

The rearrangement joins TRBV7-6 to TRBJ2-1; TRBD2 aligns across 12 bases. The CDR3 has 16 amino acids. CDR1 and CDR2 from the germline V gene are SGHVS and FNYEAQ. With V trimmed by 5 bases and J by 2 bases, 4 bases remained unmatched. CDR3 in DNA: TGTGCCAGCAGCAGTCTAGCGGGGGGGGCCTACAATGAGCAGTTCTTC. It codes for CASSSLAGGAYNEQFF.

Points on this clone: This CDR3 is also generated by other DNA sequences in the sample. J is TRBJ1-1 and V is TRBV6-5, with a tentative D call TRBD1 (6 bases). V lost 2 bases and J 1 base, leaving 8 bases between the germline ends. This CDR3 region has 14 residues. CDR1 and CDR2 (germline): MNHEY, SVGAGI. In DNA, the CDR3 is TGTGCCAGCAGTTACCTACAGGGGAACACTGAAGCTTTCTTT. It encodes CASSYLQGNTEAFF.

The genes are TRBV5-6 and TRBJ1-2, with D perhaps matching TRBD1 (5 bases). The V and J ends lost 2 bases and 4 bases respectively, with 15 bases between them. This CDR3 comprises 15 residues. Germline values: CDR1 SGHDT, CDR2 YYEEEE. Written as DNA, the CDR3 is TGTGCCAGCAGCTTAGGCCCCGGGGGAACCTATGGCTACACCTTC. It translates to CASSLGPGGTYGYTF.

The V gene is TRBV2, the J gene TRBJ2-7; D is perhaps TRBD1 (5 bases). This CDR3 is built from 14 residues. The V end lost 1 base, the J end lost 6 bases, and 13 bases lay between the germline ends. Germline V lookup: CDR1 SNHLY, CDR2 FYNNEI. In DNA form, the CDR3 reads TGTGCCAGCAGTGAAGGGTCCAGGGTGGGCGAGCAGTACTTC. It yields the protein CASSEGSRVGEQYF.

The rearrangement links TRBV10-3 to TRBJ2-7; 8 positions agree with TRBD1. The CDR3 has 12 residues. Germline CDR1 ENHRY, CDR2 SYGVKD. The J segment lost 5 bases and the V segment lost 11 bases, leaving 8 bases of the junction unmatched. Here the CDR3 DNA reads TGTGCCGCGAACAGGGGGGCGGACGAGCAGTACTTC. This codes for CAANRGADEQYF.

The table lists this clone with a few counts. CDR3 sequence (DNA): TGTGCCAGCTCACCACCCGGACTAGCGGGGGTTAAGTATTTT. Translated: CASSPPGLAGVKYF. The chain carries TRBV18 and TRBJ2-3; 13 nucleotides agree with TRBD2. The CDR3 runs to 14 residues. V dropped 0 bases and J dropped 13; count of bases not matched to a gene: 4. Per germline, CDR1 KGHSH and CDR2 LQKENI.

This sequence joins TRBV7-6 and TRBJ2-5; tentative D call: TRBD1 (5 bases). Germline V gene sequence: CDR1 SGHVS, CDR2 FNYEAQ. V lost 1 base and J 2 bases, leaving 17 bases between the germline ends. The CDR3 consists of 17 residues. CDR3 protein: CASSLVSKRNRQETQYF. The CDR3 DNA is TGTGCCAGCAGCTTAGTCAGCAAGAGGAACAGGCAAGAGACCCAGTACTTC.

The chain has TRBV9 and TRBJ1-2; no clear D gene. CDR1 is SGDLS and CDR2 is YYNGEE in the germline V gene. This CDR3 region has 15 residues. Trimming shortened V by 0 bases and J by 7 bases, and 16 bases separated the two germline ends. The CDR3 DNA sequence: TGTGCCAGCAGCGTAGCTGGAGGTAGGGAGCGTGGCTACACCTTC. Protein sequence: CASSVAGGRERGYTF.

The chain combines TRBV5-6 with TRBJ2-5; D might be TRBD2 (6 bases). This CDR3 region has 15 residues. Germline V gene lookup returns CDR1 SGHDT and CDR2 YYEEEE. V was pared by 5 bases and J by 2 bases, with 16 bases between. The chain's CDR3 is CASSVPLAEQETQYF. The DNA for the CDR3 is TGTGCCAGCAGTGTCCCTTTAGCGGAACAAGAGACCCAGTACTTC.

V is TRBV11-2 and J is TRBJ1-2; 8 bases line up with TRBD1. CDR1 and CDR2 from the germline V gene are SGHAT and FQNNGV. This CDR3 region has 16 residues. V shed 2 bases, J shed 8 bases, and the junction held 13 bases outside the gene matches. CDR3 residues: CASSLSLFDRGYGYTF. The CDR3 DNA reads TGTGCCAGCAGCTTAAGTCTCTTCGACAGGGGATACGGCTACACCTTC. The full variable domain, in which reference TRBV11-2 and TRBJ1-2 provide the parts outside the CDR3, is EAGVAQSPRYKIIEKRQSVAFWCNPISGHATLYWYQQILGQGPKLLIQFQNNGVVDDSQLPKDRFSAERLKGVDSTLKIQPAKLEDSAVYLCASSLSLFDRGYGYTFGSGTRLTVV.

This clone showed up just a few times. V gene TRBV19 combines with J gene TRBJ1-2, with a possible D match to TRBD1 (5 bases). From germline, CDR1 is LNHDA and CDR2 SQIVND (reference sequence). The length of the CDR3 is 14 residues. V gave up 3 bases and J gave up 7 bases, with 15 bases separating them. The CDR3 reads CASSIQGTGGGYTF. The CDR3 region has the DNA TGTGCCAGTAGTATCCAGGGAACAGGCGGTGGCTACACCTTC.

The gene calls are TRBV2 and TRBJ1-4, with D perhaps TRBD1 (5 bases). V dropped 1 base and J dropped 1 base, with 7 bases sitting between them. Germline lookup yields CDR1 SNHLY and CDR2 FYNNEI. This CDR3 spans 15 amino acids. As DNA, the CDR3 is TGTGCCAGCAGTGAAGGGAGGGGAACTAATGAAAAACTGTTTTTT. Translating gives CASSEGRGTNEKLFF.

This chain uses TRBV10-1 with TRBJ2-1; the match to TRBD2 covers 8 bases. The ends lost 5 bases at V and 9 bases at J; junction bases unmatched: 15. The CDR3 loop spans 16 amino acids. Germline CDR1 WNHNN, CDR2 SYGVQD (reference sequence). Here the CDR3 DNA reads TGCGCCAGCAGTAGGACCCAAGCGGGAGCTAAGGTTGAGCAGTTCTTC. This translates into CASSRTQAGAKVEQFF.

The chain links TRBV11-2 to TRBJ2-7, with 7 positions matching TRBD1. Germline CDR1 and CDR2: SGHAT and FQNNGV. Trimming removed 0 bases from V and 6 bases from J; junction bases left unmatched: 5. The CDR3 extends over 14 amino acids. Written as DNA, the CDR3 is TGTGCCAGCAGCTTAGACAGGGACAGCGGCGAGCAGTACTTC. Translated, it gives CASSLDRDSGEQYF.

Comment on this clone: The same CDR3 is also encoded by other DNA sequences in this sample. The chain is built from TRBV5-1 and TRBJ2-2; TRBD1 is a possible D gene (5 bases). The CDR3 runs to 12 residues. Germline CDR1 and CDR2: SGHRS and YFSETQ. Deletions cut 4 bases from V and 11 bases from J, with 12 bases between. CDR3 in amino acids: CASSPDTPELFF. The CDR3 DNA reads TGCGCCAGCAGCCCGGACACACCTGAGCTGTTTTTT.

The chain carries TRBV18 and TRBJ2-7; the D is unclear. CDR3 size: 17 residues. Trimming pared 1 base from V and 0 bases from J, leaving 16 bases between. Germline CDR1 is KGHSH and CDR2 is LQKENI. The chain's CDR3 is CASSPLVRLSSSYEQYF. In DNA, the CDR3 is TGTGCCAGCTCACCACTCGTGCGTCTCTCGAGCTCCTACGAGCAGTACTTC. The variable domain in full, completed from reference TRBV18 and TRBJ2-7, reads NAGVMQNPRHLVRRRGQEARLRCSPMKGHSHVYWYRQLPEEGLKFMVYLQKENIIDESGMPKERFSAEFPKEGPSILRIQQVVRGDSAAYFCASSPLVRLSSSYEQYFGPGTRLTVT.